A selection of T cell receptor beta chains follows, all from one sample in a study of blood T cell repertoires in COVID-19. Sequenced by immunoSEQ multiplex PCR; TCRdb stores in-frame clones only, minus some. The sample lists around 340,000 clones; more than 70% were seen once. Sequencing was carried out using peripheral blood. The receptors stem from a man aged 25-40 years with active or convalescent COVID-19. Each CDR3 is given with its conserved first and last residue. D genes are given only for firm matches. Part of the rows lack a size; the others show once, few, many or a class for expanded clones.

j_call v_call d_call clone_size cdr3_nt cdr3_aa
TRBJ1-2 TRBV3-1/TRBV3-2 TRBD1 NA TGTGCCAGCAGCAGGCTGGACAGGGATGGCGGCTACACCTTC CASSRLDRDGGYTF
TRBJ1-2 TRBV30 NA NA TGTGCCTGGAGCTGGTTGGGGGCCGGTGGCTACACCTTC CAWSWLGAGGYTF
TRBJ2-1 TRBV4-1 NA once TGCGCCAGCAGCCCCCCGGGGGTAACTCTGGTGGTAAATGAGCAGTTCTTC CASSPPGVTLVVNEQFF
TRBJ2-1 TRBV7-9 TRBD2 NA TGTGCCGGGACCTGGGCCAGCGGGGCAAATGAGCAGTTCTTC CAGTWASGANEQFF
TRBJ2-7 TRBV6-6 TRBD1 NA TGTGCCAGCACAAAGTGGGGGGGGGACAGGGTGAATGAGCAGTACTTC CASTKWGGDRVNEQYF
TRBJ2-1 TRBV5-8 TRBD2 NA TGTGCCAGCAGCAAGGAGGAACTAGCGGGGGGGTATTTTAACAATGAGCAGTTCTTC CASSKEELAGGYFNNEQFF
TRBJ1-6 TRBV5-6 NA NA TGTGCCAGCAGCTTAGGGGTCTTTAATCCACTCCACTTT CASSLGVFNPLHF
TRBJ1-2 TRBV27 NA NA TGTGCCAGCAGTTTATCGGAAACAGGCCGAATAGATGGCTACACCTTC CASSLSETGRIDGYTF
TRBJ2-2 TRBV13 TRBD1 few TGTGCCAGCAGCCCCGAGGGGACAGGGGAAAACACCGGGGAGCTGTTTTTT CASSPEGTGENTGELFF
TRBJ2-1 TRBV28 TRBD2 NA TGTGCCAGCAGTTTTAGCGGGAGTTATTACAATGAGCAGTTCTTC CASSFSGSYYNEQFF
TRBJ2-1 TRBV6-5 TRBD2 few TGTGCCAGCAAAGTGGGCCTAGCGGGGTACAATGAGCAGTTCTTC CASKVGLAGYNEQFF
TRBJ2-1 TRBV24-1 TRBD2 NA TGTGCCACCAGTGACCCAAGCGGGAGGAGATACAATGAGCAGTTCTTC CATSDPSGRRYNEQFF
TRBJ2-2 TRBV28 NA NA TGTGCCAGCAGTTCGGGAGAACGGTCTTCCGGGGAGCTGTTTTTT CASSSGERSSGELFF
TRBJ2-1 TRBV15 TRBD2 NA TGTGCCACCAGCATAGCGGGCCTATCCTACAATGAGCAGTTCTTC CATSIAGLSYNEQFF
TRBJ1-2 TRBV7-8 TRBD1 NA TGTGCCAGCAGCCCTCTGGACAGGGTGTATGGCTACACCTTC CASSPLDRVYGYTF
TRBJ2-7 TRBV11-3 TRBD2 few TGTGCCAGCAGCTTAGAGAGGGGGGATGTTAGCGGGACCTCCTACGAGCAGTACTTC CASSLERGDVSGTSYEQYF